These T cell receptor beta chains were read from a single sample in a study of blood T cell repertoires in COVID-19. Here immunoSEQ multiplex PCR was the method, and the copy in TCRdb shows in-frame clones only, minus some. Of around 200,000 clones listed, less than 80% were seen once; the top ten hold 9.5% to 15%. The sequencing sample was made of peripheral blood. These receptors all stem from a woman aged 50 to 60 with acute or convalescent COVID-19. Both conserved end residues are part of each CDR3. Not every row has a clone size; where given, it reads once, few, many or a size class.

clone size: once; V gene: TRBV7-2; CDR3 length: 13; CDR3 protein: CASSWDRVYGYTF
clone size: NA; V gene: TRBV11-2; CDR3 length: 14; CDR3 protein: CASRIGYSSYEQYF
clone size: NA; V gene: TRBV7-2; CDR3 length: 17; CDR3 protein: CASSQDRMSITYNEQFF
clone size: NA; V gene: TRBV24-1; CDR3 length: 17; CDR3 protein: CATSSRGSGRGGDTQYF
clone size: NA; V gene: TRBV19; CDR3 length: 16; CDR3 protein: CASSPLGGSGNQPQHF
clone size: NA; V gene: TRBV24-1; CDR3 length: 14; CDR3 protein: CATSDFPYYNEQFF
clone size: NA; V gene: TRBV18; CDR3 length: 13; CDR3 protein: CASSPTANSPLHF
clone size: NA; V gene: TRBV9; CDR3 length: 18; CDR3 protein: CASSVGSQGKSYNSPLHF
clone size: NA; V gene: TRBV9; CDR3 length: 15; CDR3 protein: CASSPVRVPNYGYTF
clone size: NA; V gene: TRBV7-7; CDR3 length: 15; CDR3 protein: CASSSTGAGVNEQFF
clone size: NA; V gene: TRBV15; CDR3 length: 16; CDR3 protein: CATSTLKSAWNTEAFF
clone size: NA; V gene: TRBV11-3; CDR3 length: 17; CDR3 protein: CASSLGQGAVSRDTQYF
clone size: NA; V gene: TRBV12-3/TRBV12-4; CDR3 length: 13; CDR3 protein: CASRGQVNQPQHF
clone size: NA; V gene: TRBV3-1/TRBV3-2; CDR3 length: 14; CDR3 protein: CASSQSRVRQPQHF
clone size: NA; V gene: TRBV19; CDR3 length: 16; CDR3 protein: CASSILAGRGGGELFF
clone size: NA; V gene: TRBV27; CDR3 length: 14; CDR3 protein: CASSLNRDSYGYTF